This T cell receptor beta chain was sequenced in a study of T cell repertoires in ileal Crohn's disease. Study summary: At surgery, 30% to 40% of patients smoked, with median disease duration approximately 8 years. All patients had surgery for stricturing (around 60%) or penetrating (about 40%) disease. Study observations and caveats: Endoscopy was done a median about 6.6 months after surgery. Clonal expansions were more frequent in active smokers than non-smokers at surgery.

A note on this clone: Its antigen is not known.

The length of the CDR3 is 14 residues. Trimming took off 4 bases at V and 2 bases at J, with 11 bases between the two ends. Germline lookup yields CDR1 MNHNS and CDR2 SASEGT. Regarding time point: neoterminal ileum biopsy at postoperative endoscopy, about 6 months after surgery. TCRdb keeps only in-frame clones here, not all; method: immunoSEQ multiplex PCR. The sample holds about 62,000 clones, roughly 91% seen once. The chain is built from TRBV6-1 and TRBJ1-2; no firm D call. The sequenced sample was ileal tissue. The TCR sequence derives from an adult with Crohn's disease. The CDR3 region is CASSVAWANYGYTF. CDR3 bases: TGTGCCAGCAGTGTAGCTTGGGCGAACTATGGCTACACCTTC.